This T cell receptor (beta chain) was obtained from a study of OX40 agonist ivuxolimab in advanced cancers. Trimming removed 2 bases at V and 6 bases at J, with 14 bases between. The germline CDR1 and CDR2 sequences are SGHTA and FQGNSA. This CDR3 comprises 14 residues. The data were produced by immunoSEQ multiplex PCR, yet TCRdb's version contains in-frame clones alone and is incomplete. The sample shows about 34,000 clones, 80% to 85% of them seen only once. The genes are TRBV7-2 and TRBJ2-7, with a tentative D call TRBD1 (5 bases). Sample: CD4+ or CD8+ T cells sorted from blood, taken in a trial of the OX40 agonist ivuxolimab. The origin of this receptor is an adult with an advanced solid tumor such as melanoma, head and neck, liver or kidney cancer. CDR3 in amino acids: CASSLTQVPGEQYF. CDR3 in DNA: TGTGCCAGCAGCTTAACACAGGTCCCCGGCGAGCAGTACTTC. Full variable domain (rest looked up from reference TRBV7-2 and TRBJ2-7): GAGVSQSPSNKVTEKGKDVELRCDPISGHTALYWYRQSLGQGLEFLIYFQGNSAPDKSGLPSDRFSAERTGGSVSTLTIQRTQQEDSAVYLCASSLTQVPGEQYFGPGTRLTVT.